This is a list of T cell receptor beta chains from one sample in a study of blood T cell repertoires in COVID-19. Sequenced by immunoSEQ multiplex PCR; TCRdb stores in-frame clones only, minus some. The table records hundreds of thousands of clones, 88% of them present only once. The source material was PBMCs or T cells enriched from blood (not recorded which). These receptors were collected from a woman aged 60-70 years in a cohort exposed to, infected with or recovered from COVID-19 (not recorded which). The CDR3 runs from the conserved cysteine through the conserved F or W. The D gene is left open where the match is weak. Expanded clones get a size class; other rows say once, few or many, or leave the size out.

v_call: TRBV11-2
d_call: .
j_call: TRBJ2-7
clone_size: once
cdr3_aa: CASSLRGNNEQYF
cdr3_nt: TGTGCCAGCAGCCTGAGGGGGAACAACGAGCAGTACTTC

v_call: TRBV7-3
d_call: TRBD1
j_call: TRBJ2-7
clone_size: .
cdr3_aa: CASSFDRGGEQYF
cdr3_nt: TGTGCCAGCAGCTTCGACAGGGGAGGCGAGCAGTACTTC

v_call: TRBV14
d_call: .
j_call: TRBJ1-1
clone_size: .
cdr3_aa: CASSLHPAGKGGQAFF
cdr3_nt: TGTGCCAGCAGCCTACACCCCGCAGGCAAGGGTGGACAGGCTTTCTTT

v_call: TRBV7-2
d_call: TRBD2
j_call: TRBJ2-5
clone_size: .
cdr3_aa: CASSLEVGGGLETQYF
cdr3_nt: TGTGCCAGCAGCTTAGAGGTTGGCGGGGGGTTGGAGACCCAGTACTTC

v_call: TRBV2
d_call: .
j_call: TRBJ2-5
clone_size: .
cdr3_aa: CASRTTHQETQYF
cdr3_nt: TGTGCCAGCAGGACAACTCACCAAGAGACCCAGTACTTC

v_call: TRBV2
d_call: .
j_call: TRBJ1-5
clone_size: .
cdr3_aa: CASTGGRVGSQPQHF
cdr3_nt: TGTGCCAGCACTGGGGGCAGGGTGGGTAGTCAGCCCCAGCATTTT

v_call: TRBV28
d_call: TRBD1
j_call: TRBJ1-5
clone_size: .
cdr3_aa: CASSLSRQGGQPQHF
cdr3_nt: TGTGCCAGCAGTTTAAGCCGACAGGGAGGCCAGCCCCAGCATTTT

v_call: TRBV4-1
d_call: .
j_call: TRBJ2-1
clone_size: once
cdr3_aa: CASSQEAPYNEQFF
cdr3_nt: TGCGCCAGCAGCCAAGAAGCGCCCTACAATGAGCAGTTCTTC

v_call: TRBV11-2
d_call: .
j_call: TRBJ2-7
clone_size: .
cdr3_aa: CASSDSTGRDSRPYEQYF
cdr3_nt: TGTGCCAGCAGCGACAGCACAGGGCGGGACAGCCGACCCTACGAGCAGTACTTC

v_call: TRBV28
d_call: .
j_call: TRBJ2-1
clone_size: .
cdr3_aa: CASRQQGNSYNEQFF
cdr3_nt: TGTGCCAGCAGACAACAGGGCAACTCCTACAATGAGCAGTTCTTC

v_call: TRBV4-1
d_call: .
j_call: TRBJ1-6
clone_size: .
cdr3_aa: CASSLGGSGSDNSPLHF
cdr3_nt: TGCGCCAGCAGCCTAGGGGGTTCAGGGAGCGATAATTCACCCCTCCACTTT

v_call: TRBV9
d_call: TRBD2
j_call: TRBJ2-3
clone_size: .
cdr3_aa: CASSPGLAGTSSTDTQYF
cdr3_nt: TGTGCCAGCAGCCCGGGACTAGCGGGGACTTCAAGCACAGATACGCAGTATTTT

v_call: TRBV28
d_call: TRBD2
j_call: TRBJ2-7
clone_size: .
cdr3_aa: CASSLWRLAGGPYEQYF
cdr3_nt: TGTGCCAGCAGTTTATGGCGACTAGCGGGAGGGCCGTACGAGCAGTACTTC

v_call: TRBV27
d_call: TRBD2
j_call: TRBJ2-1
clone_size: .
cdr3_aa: CASSLFAGGPKIYYNEQFF
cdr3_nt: TGTGCCAGCAGTTTATTTGCGGGAGGGCCTAAAATATACTACAATGAGCAGTTCTTC

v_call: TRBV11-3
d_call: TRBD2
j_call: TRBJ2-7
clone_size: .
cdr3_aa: CASSLAWTRKELYEQYF
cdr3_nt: TGTGCCAGCAGCTTAGCCTGGACTAGGAAGGAACTCTACGAGCAGTACTTC

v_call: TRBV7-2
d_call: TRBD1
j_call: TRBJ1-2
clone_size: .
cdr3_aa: CASSYDTGGAVYGYTF
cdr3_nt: TGTGCCAGCAGCTATGATACAGGGGGCGCGGTGTATGGCTACACCTTC

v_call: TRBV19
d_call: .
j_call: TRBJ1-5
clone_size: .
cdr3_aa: CASRGGALGANQPQHF
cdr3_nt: TGTGCCAGTAGGGGTGGAGCTTTGGGGGCCAATCAGCCCCAGCATTTT

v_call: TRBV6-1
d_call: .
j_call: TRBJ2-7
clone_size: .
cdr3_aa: CASIPDRENNVEYF
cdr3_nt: TGTGCCAGCATTCCGGACAGAGAGAATAATGTGGAGTACTTC

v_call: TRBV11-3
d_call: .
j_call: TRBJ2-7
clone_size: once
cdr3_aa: CASSLTYEQYF
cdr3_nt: TGTGCCAGCAGTCTAACCTACGAGCAGTACTTC

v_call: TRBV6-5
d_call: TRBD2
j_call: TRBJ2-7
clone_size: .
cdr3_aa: CASRRGLAGDGEQYF
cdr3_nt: TGTGCCAGCAGGCGGGGACTAGCGGGAGACGGGGAGCAGTACTTC

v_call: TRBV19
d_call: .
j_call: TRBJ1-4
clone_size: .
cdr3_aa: CASSISAGNGEKLFF
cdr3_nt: TGTGCCAGTAGTATAAGTGCGGGTAACGGTGAAAAACTGTTTTTT

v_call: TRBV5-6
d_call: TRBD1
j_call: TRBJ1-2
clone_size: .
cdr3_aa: CASSYPTGGSGYTF
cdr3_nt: TGTGCCAGCAGCTACCCTACAGGGGGCTCTGGCTACACCTTC

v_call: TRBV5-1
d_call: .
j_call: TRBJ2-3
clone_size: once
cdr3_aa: CASSPSGRGATDTQYF
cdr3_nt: TGCGCCAGCAGCCCGAGCGGCCGGGGGGCCACAGATACGCAGTATTTT